This TCR beta chain was retrieved from a study of CD4+ T cells in melanoma. General study results and limits: A reported correlation linked neoantigen-specific CD4+ T cells to CD8+, macrophage and B cell function. Neoantigen-specific CD4+ T cells in melanoma reportedly had diverse differentiation states.

Germline CDR1 ENHRY, CDR2 SYGVKD. Trimming cost V 0 bases and J 2 bases; bases outside gene matches: 4. The CDR3 consists of 16 residues. Profiled with immunoSEQ multiplex PCR; TCRdb holds only in-frame clones, not every one. This table has 7,500 to 10,000 clones, 69% appearing once. This clone showed up just once. The antigen is not known. This TCR came from a human donor with melanoma. The rearrangement uses TRBV10-3 and TRBJ2-7; 10 bases align to TRBD1. Sequencing was performed on peripheral blood. CDR3 bases: TGTGCCATCAGTGAGTCTAGCGGGACAGGGGCCTACGAGCAGTACTTC. It yields the protein CAISESSGTGAYEQYF.